These 6 T cell receptor beta chains originate from one sample sequenced in a study of graft-versus-host responses after intestinal transplantation. The data were produced by immunoSEQ multiplex PCR, yet TCRdb's version contains in-frame clones alone and is incomplete. This table holds some 39,000 clones, approximately 95% found once. The source material was PBMCs, sampled approximately 100 weeks after intestinal transplantation. These receptors were collected from a human patient who received an intestinal transplant, so some T cells may come from the graft donor.

V and J are TRBV18 and TRBJ2-7; tentatively, D is TRBD1 (5 bases). V lost 3 bases and J 5 bases, leaving 5 bases between the germline ends. CDR1 KGHSH and CDR2 LQKENI come from the germline V gene. This CDR3 has 11 amino acids. The CDR3 loop reads CASSPDNEQYF. The CDR3 nucleotides are TGTGCCAGCTCACCGGACAACGAGCAGTACTTC.

V is TRBV28 and J is TRBJ2-7; TRBD1 aligns across 7 bases. The V segment lost 2 bases and the J segment 1 base; nucleotides outside the gene matches: 2. Germline CDR1 is MDHEN and CDR2 is SYDVKM. CDR3 length equals 14 residues. The CDR3 DNA sequence: TGTGCCAGCAGTTTACGACAGGGTTCCTACGAGCAGTACTTC. Amino acids: CASSLRQGSYEQYF. Supplemented by reference TRBV28 and TRBJ2-7, the full variable domain reads DVKVTQSSRYLVKRTGEKVFLECVQDMDHENMFWYRQDPGLGLRLIYFSYDVKMKEKGDIPEGYSVSREKKERFSLILESASTNQTSMYLCASSLRQGSYEQYFGPGTRLTVT.

This chain uses TRBV6-1 with TRBJ2-7, with TRBD1 as a possible D gene (7 bases). Germline V gives CDR1 MNHNS, CDR2 SASEGT. Trimming removed 1 base at V and 1 base at J, with 11 bases between. There are 15 residues in the CDR3. The CDR3 sequence: CASSEGQGGSYEQYF. The CDR3, as DNA: TGTGCCAGCAGTGAAGGGCAGGGGGGTTCCTACGAGCAGTACTTC.

The chain has TRBV15 and TRBJ2-5, with D possibly TRBD1 on 6 matching bases. CDR1 is LNHNV and CDR2 is YYDKDF in the germline V gene (reference sequence). Trimming shortened V by 0 bases and J by 3 bases, and 8 bases separated the two germline ends. This CDR3 contains 14 residues. CDR3 sequence: CATSRDQGKETQYF. The CDR3 nucleotides are TGTGCCACCAGCAGAGATCAGGGGAAAGAGACCCAGTACTTC.

The V gene is TRBV10-2, the J gene TRBJ2-5, with TRBD1 identical over 9 bases. CDR1 is WSHSY, CDR2 SAAADI, per germline. Trimming took 8 bases from V and 1 from J; bases not matched to a gene: 8. The CDR3 sequence is 15 residues long. CDR3 DNA: TGCGCCAGCGGGAGACAGGGACAGGGCCAAGAGACCCAGTACTTC. This codes for CASGRQGQGQETQYF.

Here the CDR3 DNA reads TGTGCCAGCAGCTTCTACTTAGCGGGAGGGAACCAAGAGACCCAGTACTTC. The encoded protein is CASSFYLAGGNQETQYF. The gene calls are TRBV11-2 and TRBJ2-5, with 11 bases that match TRBD2. Losses at the gene ends were 3 bases for V and 0 bases for J; bases not matched to a gene: 6. This CDR3 contains 17 residues. The germline V gene has CDR1 SGHAT and CDR2 FQNNGV.